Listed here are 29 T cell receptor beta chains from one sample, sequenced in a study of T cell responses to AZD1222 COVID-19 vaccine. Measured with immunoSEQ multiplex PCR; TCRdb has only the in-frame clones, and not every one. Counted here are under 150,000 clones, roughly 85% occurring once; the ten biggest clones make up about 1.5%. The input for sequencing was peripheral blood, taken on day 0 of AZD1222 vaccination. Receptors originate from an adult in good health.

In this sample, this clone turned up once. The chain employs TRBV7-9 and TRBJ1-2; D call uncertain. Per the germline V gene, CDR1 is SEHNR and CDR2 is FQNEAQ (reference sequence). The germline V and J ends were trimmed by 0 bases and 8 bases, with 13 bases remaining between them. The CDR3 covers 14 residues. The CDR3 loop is CASSLALQKWGYTF. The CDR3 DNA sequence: TGTGCCAGCAGCTTAGCGCTTCAGAAATGGGGCTACACCTTC.

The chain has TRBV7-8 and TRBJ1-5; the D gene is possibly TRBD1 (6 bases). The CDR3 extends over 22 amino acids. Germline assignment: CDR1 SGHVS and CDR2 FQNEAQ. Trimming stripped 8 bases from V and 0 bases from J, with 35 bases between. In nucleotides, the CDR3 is TGTGCCAGCGGGAGGACAGTTCGGGGCCCCCCTGGGCTAACTGCTAGCAATCAGCCCCAGCATTTT. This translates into CASGRTVRGPPGLTASNQPQHF. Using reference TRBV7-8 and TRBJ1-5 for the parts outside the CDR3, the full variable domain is GAGVSQSPRYKVAKRGQDVALRCDPISGHVSLFWYQQALGQGPEFLTYFQNEAQLDKSGLPSDRFFAERPEGSVSTLKIQRTQQEDSAVYLCASGRTVRGPPGLTASNQPQHFGDGTRLSIL.

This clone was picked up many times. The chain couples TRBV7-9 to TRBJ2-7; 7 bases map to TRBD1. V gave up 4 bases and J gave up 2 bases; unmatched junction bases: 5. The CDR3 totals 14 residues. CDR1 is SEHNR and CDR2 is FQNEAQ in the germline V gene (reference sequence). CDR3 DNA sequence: TGTGCCAGCAGCTCCGACAGGGTTCCCTACGAGCAGTACTTC. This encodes CASSSDRVPYEQYF.

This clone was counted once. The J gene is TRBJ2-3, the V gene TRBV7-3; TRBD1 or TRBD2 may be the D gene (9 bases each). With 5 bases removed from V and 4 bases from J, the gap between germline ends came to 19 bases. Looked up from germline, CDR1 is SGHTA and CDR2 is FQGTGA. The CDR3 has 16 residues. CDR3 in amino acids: CASSPGQGLAADTQYF. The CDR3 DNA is TGTGCCAGCAGCCCGGGACAGGGACTAGCTGCAGATACGCAGTATTTT.

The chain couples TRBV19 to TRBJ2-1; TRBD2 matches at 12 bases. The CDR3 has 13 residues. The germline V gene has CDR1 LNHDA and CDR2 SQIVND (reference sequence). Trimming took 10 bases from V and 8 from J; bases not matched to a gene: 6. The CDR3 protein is CATSGGAVDEQFF. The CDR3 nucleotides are TGTGCCACTAGCGGGGGGGCCGTAGATGAGCAGTTCTTC.

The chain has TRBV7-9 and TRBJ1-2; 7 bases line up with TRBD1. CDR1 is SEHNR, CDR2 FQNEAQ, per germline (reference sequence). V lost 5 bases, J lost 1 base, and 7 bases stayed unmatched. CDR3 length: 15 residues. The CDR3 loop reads CASSPGQNLNYGYTF. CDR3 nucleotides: TGTGCCAGCAGCCCGGGACAGAACCTTAACTATGGCTACACCTTC.

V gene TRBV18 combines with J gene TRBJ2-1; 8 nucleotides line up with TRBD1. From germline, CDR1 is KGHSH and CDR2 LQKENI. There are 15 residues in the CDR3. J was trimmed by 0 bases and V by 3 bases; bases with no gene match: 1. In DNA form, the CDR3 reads TGTGCCAGCTCACCCACAGGGGGCTCCTACAATGAGCAGTTCTTC. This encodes CASSPTGGSYNEQFF. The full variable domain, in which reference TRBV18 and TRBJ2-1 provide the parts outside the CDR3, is NAGVMQNPRHLVRRRGQEARLRCSPMKGHSHVYWYRQLPEEGLKFMVYLQKENIIDESGMPKERFSAEFPKEGPSILRIQQVVRGDSAAYFCASSPTGGSYNEQFFGPGTRLTVL.

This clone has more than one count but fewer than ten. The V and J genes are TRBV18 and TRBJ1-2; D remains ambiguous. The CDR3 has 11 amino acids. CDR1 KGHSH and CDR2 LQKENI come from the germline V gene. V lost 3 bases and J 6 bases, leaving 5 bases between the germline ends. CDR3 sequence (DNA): TGTGCCAGCTCACCGTCTCATGGCTACACCTTC. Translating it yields CASSPSHGYTF.

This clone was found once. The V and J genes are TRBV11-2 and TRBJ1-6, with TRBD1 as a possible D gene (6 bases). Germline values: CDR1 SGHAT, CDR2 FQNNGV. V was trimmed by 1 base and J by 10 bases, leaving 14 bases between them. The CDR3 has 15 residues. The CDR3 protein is CASSLGQTGYSPLHF. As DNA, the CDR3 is TGTGCCAGCAGCTTAGGACAGACAGGCTACTCACCCCTCCACTTT.

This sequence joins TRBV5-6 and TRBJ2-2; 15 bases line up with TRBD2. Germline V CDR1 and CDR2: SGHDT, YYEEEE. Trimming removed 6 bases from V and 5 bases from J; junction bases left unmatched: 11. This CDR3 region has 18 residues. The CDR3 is CASNPAGLAGGVTGELFF. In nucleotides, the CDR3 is TGTGCCAGCAACCCGGCTGGACTAGCGGGAGGGGTAACCGGGGAGCTGTTTTTT.

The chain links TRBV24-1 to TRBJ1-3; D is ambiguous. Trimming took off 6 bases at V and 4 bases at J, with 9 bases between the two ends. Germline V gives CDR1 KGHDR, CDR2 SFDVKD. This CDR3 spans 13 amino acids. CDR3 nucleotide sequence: TGTGCCACCAGTCCCGGGATCGGAAACACCATATATTTT. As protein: CATSPGIGNTIYF.

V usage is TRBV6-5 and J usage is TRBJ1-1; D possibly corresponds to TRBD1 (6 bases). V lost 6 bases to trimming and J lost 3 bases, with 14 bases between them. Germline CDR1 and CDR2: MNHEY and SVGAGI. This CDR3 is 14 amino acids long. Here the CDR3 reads CASRTGGRDTEAFF. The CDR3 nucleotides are TGTGCCAGCAGGACAGGCGGACGGGACACTGAAGCTTTCTTT.

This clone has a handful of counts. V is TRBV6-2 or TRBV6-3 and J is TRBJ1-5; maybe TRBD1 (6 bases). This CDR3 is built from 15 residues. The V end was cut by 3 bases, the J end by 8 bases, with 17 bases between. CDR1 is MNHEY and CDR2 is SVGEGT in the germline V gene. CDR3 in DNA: TGTGCCAGCAGTTATTCAACACAGGGAATGGAGCCCCAGCATTTT. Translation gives CASSYSTQGMEPQHF.

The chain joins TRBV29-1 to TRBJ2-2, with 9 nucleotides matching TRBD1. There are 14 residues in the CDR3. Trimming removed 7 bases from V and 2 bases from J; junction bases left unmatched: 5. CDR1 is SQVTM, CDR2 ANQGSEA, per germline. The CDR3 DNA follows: TGCAGCGGGGGACAGGGATTTAACACCGGGGAGCTGTTTTTT. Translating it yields CSGGQGFNTGELFF.

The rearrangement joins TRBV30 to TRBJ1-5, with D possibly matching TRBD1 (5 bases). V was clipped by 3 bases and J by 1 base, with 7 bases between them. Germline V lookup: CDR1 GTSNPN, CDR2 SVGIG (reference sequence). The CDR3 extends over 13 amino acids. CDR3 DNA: TGTGCCTGGAGCAGGGACAGCAATCAGCCCCAGCATTTT. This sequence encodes CAWSRDSNQPQHF.

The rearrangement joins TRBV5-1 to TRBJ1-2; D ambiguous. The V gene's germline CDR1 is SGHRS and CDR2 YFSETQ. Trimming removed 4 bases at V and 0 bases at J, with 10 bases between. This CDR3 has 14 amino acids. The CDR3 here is CASSGVAPNYGYTF. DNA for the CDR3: TGCGCCAGCAGCGGAGTTGCCCCTAACTATGGCTACACCTTC.

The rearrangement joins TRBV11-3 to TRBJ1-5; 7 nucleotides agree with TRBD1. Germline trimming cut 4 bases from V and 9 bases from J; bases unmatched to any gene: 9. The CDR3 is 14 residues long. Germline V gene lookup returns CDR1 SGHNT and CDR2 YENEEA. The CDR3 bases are TGTGCCAGCAGCTCCAGGGGGGAATGGCTGCCCCAGCATTTT. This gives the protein CASSSRGEWLPQHF. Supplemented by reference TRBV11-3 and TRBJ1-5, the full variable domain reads EAGVVQSPRYKIIEKKQPVAFWCNPISGHNTLYWYLQNLGQGPELLIRYENEEAVDDSQLPKDRFSAERLKGVDSTLKIQPAELGDSAVYLCASSSRGEWLPQHFGDGTRLSIL.

CDR3 coding DNA: TGCAGCGCTACCGTTTGGCAGGGGGAAACTGAAGCTTTCTTT. Amino acids: CSATVWQGETEAFF. This chain joins TRBV29-1 and TRBJ1-1, with 7 bases aligning to TRBD1. V lost 7 bases, J lost 5 bases, and 13 bases stayed unmatched. The CDR3 runs to 14 residues. CDR1 is SQVTM and CDR2 is ANQGSEA in the germline V gene.

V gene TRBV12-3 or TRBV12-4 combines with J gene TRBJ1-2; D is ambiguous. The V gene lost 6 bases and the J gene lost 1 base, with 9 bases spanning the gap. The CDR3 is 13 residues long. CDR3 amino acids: CASRSTDNYGYTF. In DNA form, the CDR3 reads TGTGCCAGCAGAAGTACGGATAACTATGGCTACACCTTC.

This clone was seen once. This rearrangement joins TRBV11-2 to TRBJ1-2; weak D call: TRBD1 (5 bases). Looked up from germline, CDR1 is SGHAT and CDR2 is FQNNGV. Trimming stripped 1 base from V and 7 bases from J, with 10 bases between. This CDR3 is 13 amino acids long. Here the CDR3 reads CASSLGGTFGYTF. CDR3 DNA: TGTGCCAGCAGCTTAGGTGGGACCTTTGGCTACACCTTC.

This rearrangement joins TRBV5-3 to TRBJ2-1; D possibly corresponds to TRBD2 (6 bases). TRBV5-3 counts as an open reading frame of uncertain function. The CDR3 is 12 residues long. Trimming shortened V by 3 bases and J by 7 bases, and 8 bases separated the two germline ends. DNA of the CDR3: TGTGCCAGAAGCTCTGGGGGGAATGAGCAGTTCTTC. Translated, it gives CARSSGGNEQFF.

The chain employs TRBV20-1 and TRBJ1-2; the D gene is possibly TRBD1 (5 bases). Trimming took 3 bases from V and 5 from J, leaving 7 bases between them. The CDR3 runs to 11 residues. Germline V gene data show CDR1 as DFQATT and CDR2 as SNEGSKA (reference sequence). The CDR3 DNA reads TGCAGTGCTAGGGGGGAATATGGCTACACCTTC. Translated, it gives CSARGEYGYTF.

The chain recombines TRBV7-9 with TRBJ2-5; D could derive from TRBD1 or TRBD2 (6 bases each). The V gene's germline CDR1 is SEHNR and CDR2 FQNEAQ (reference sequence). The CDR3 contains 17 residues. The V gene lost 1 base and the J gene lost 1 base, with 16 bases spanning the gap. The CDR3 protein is CASSLEGLRGPQETQYF. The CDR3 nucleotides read TGTGCCAGCAGCTTAGAGGGTCTACGGGGGCCCCAAGAGACCCAGTACTTC.

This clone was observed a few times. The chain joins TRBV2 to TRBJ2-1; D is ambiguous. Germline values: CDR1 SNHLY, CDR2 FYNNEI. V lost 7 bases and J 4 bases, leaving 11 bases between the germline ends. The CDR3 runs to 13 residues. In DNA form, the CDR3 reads TGTGCCAGCAATAAGGTCCCATACAATGAGCAGTTCTTC. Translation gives CASNKVPYNEQFF.

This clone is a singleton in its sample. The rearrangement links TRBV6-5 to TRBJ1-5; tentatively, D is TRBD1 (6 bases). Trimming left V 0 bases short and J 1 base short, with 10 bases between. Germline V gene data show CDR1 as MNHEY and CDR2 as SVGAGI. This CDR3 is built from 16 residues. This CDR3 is CASSYSGGRSNQPQHF. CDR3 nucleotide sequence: TGTGCCAGCAGTTACTCGGGGGGCCGGAGCAATCAGCCCCAGCATTTT.

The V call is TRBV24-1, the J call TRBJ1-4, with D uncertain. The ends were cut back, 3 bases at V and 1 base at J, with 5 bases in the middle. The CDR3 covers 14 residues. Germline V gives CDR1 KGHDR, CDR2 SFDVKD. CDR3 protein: CATSDPGTNEKLFF. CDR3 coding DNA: TGTGCCACCAGTGATCCCGGAACTAATGAAAAACTGTTTTTT.

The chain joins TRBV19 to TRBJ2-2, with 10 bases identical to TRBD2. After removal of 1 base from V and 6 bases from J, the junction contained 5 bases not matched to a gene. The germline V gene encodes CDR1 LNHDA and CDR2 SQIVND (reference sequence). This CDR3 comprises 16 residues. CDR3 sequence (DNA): TGTGCCAGTAGTATAGGTAGCGGGGGGTATCCCGGGGAGCTGTTTTTT. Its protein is CASSIGSGGYPGELFF.

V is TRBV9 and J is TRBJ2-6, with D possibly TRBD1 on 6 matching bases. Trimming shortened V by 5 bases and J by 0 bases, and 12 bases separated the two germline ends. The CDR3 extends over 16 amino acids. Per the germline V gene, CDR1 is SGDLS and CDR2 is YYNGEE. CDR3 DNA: TGTGCCAGCAGACAGGGCCTTGGCTCTGGGGCCAACGTCCTGACTTTC. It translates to CASRQGLGSGANVLTF.

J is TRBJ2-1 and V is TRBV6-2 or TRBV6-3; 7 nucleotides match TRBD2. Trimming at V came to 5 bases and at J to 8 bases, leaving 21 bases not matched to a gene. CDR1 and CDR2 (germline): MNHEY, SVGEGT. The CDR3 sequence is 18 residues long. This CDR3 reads CASSPLARDTEQWDEQFF. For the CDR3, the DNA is TGTGCCAGCAGTCCACTAGCGAGAGATACGGAACAATGGGATGAGCAGTTCTTC.